These 12 T cell receptor beta chains were sequenced from one sample in a study of blood T cell repertoires in COVID-19. The repertoire was sequenced with immunoSEQ multiplex PCR; TCRdb's copy has only in-frame clones and lacks some. The data hold 250,000 to 300,000 clones, with approximately 85% observed a single time. The sequenced material came from peripheral blood. These receptors originate from a man aged 50-60 years with active or convalescent COVID-19.

The V call is TRBV5-1, the J call TRBJ2-3, with D possibly matching TRBD2 (6 bases). Germline loops: CDR1 SGHRS, CDR2 YFSETQ. Trimming cost V 3 bases and J 3 bases, with 11 bases left between them. There are 14 residues in the CDR3. The CDR3 DNA is TGCGCCAGCAGCTCGGGAGAGAGGACAGATACGCAGTATTTT. As protein: CASSSGERTDTQYF.

The V gene is TRBV4-1, the J gene TRBJ2-4; 10 nucleotides line up with TRBD1. Looked up from germline, CDR1 is MGHRA and CDR2 is YSYEKL. The V gene end was trimmed by 3 bases and the J gene end by 4 bases; junction bases not matched to a gene: 9. The CDR3 is 17 amino acids. CDR3 in amino acids: CASSHIYAGQGKNIQYF. The DNA of the CDR3 is TGCGCCAGCAGCCATATTTACGCGGGACAGGGGAAAAACATTCAGTACTTC.

The chain uses TRBV6-5 and TRBJ2-1, with D hard to call. The V and J ends lost 6 bases and 9 bases respectively, with 18 bases between them. CDR1 and CDR2 from the germline V gene are MNHEY and SVGAGI. The CDR3 contains 14 residues. In DNA form, the CDR3 reads TGTGCCAGCAGAAAGACCCTAGTCGTTGGTGAGCAGTTCTTC. Its protein is CASRKTLVVGEQFF.

This clone was seen only a few times. The chain joins TRBV27 to TRBJ2-7, with a possible D match to TRBD1 (5 bases). The CDR3 is made up of 13 amino acids. Trimming took 11 bases from V and 7 from J, leaving 21 bases between them. Germline V gene data show CDR1 as MNHEY and CDR2 as SMNVEV (reference sequence). The CDR3 sequence: CAVSGNLMGEQYF. CDR3 nucleotide sequence: TGTGCCGTTTCAGGGAACCTAATGGGGGAGCAGTACTTC.

The gene calls are TRBV15 and TRBJ2-3; 8 bases are a match to TRBD1. This CDR3 comprises 17 residues. Losses at the gene ends were 0 bases for V and 4 bases for J; bases not matched to a gene: 9. Germline loops: CDR1 LNHNV, CDR2 YYDKDF (reference sequence). The CDR3 nucleotides are TGTGCCACCAGCAGAGATCCTTCAGGACAGGGCGCAGATACGCAGTATTTT. As protein: CATSRDPSGQGADTQYF.

This chain uses TRBV15 with TRBJ2-7; unclear D gene. The germline V gene has CDR1 LNHNV and CDR2 YYDKDF (reference sequence). CDR3 length: 13 residues. V lost 2 bases to trimming and J lost 6 bases, with 11 bases between them. The CDR3 here is CATSRPQAGEQYF. Written as DNA, the CDR3 is TGTGCCACCAGCAGACCGCAGGCCGGCGAGCAGTACTTC.

The J gene is TRBJ2-3, the V gene TRBV5-1; D not resolved. V gave up 3 bases and J gave up 3 bases, with 17 bases separating them. Germline V lookup: CDR1 SGHRS, CDR2 YFSETQ. The CDR3 runs to 16 residues. CDR3 protein: CASSSSLQLGTDTQYF. CDR3 nucleotide sequence: TGCGCCAGCAGCTCCTCACTCCAGCTAGGAACAGATACGCAGTATTTT.

The V call is TRBV5-1, the J call TRBJ2-1; 10 positions match TRBD2. The CDR3 has 17 amino acids. V dropped 4 bases and J dropped 10; count of bases not matched to a gene: 17. Germline CDR1 SGHRS, CDR2 YFSETQ. The CDR3 DNA is TGCGCCAGCAGCAACACCGTCCTAGGTAGCGGGAGGCACGAGCAGTTCTTC. The encoded protein is CASSNTVLGSGRHEQFF.

V and J are TRBV24-1 and TRBJ2-3, with D perhaps matching TRBD2 (5 bases). Germline-derived CDR1 and CDR2 are KGHDR and SFDVKD. V lost 0 bases to trimming and J lost 8 bases, with 11 bases between them. This CDR3 spans 14 amino acids. CDR3 in amino acids: CATSDLTSWGTQYF. DNA for the CDR3: TGTGCCACCAGTGATTTGACTAGTTGGGGTACGCAGTATTTT.

The chain employs TRBV28 and TRBJ2-7, with 10 bases fitting TRBD2. The CDR3 is made up of 16 amino acids. Trimming removed 6 bases from V and 1 base from J; junction bases left unmatched: 9. Germline CDR1 is MDHEN and CDR2 is SYDVKM. The CDR3 is CASSPRTSGSSYEQYF. The CDR3 DNA is TGTGCCAGCAGCCCCAGGACTAGCGGTTCGTCCTACGAGCAGTACTTC.

V is TRBV11-2 and J is TRBJ2-3, with D tentatively TRBD1 (6 bases). V lost 3 bases and J 5 bases, leaving 12 bases between the germline ends. The germline V gene encodes CDR1 SGHAT and CDR2 FQNNGV. CDR3 length: 14 amino acids. This chain's CDR3 is CASSFRGRGDTQYF. As DNA, the CDR3 is TGTGCCAGCAGCTTCAGGGGTCGAGGAGATACGCAGTATTTT. Supplemented by reference TRBV11-2 and TRBJ2-3, the full variable domain reads EAGVAQSPRYKIIEKRQSVAFWCNPISGHATLYWYQQILGQGPKLLIQFQNNGVVDDSQLPKDRFSAERLKGVDSTLKIQPAKLEDSAVYLCASSFRGRGDTQYFGPGTRLTVL.

The chain has TRBV20-1 and TRBJ1-2; no reliable D call. Germline CDR1 DFQATT, CDR2 SNEGSKA (reference sequence). This CDR3 has 11 amino acids. V lost 6 bases and J lost 7, with 12 bases in between. The CDR3 nucleotides read TGCAGTGCGGCGGCCCTGGGTGGCTACACCTTC. Translated: CSAAALGGYTF.